Listed here are 25 T cell receptor beta chains from one sample, sequenced in a study of CD8+CD57+ T cells in acquired aplastic anemia. Whoever was chosen for sequencing had shown CD8+CD57+ cell expansion by flow cytometry. CDR3 and TCR beta VDJ profiling relied on a genomic DNA template. TCRdb ran MiXCR on the reads and lists one entry per CDR3 protein. This sample has about 160,000 distinct CDR3 sequences; 48% occur once, and the top ten carry roughly 30%. The sample was sorted CD4+, CD8+, or CD8+CD57+ T cells (not recorded which) from PBMCs. These TCRs come from a human donor with aplastic anemia.

V usage is TRBV9 and J usage is TRBJ2-4, with 7 positions matching TRBD1. The CDR3 length is 15 residues. V lost 3 bases, J lost 8 bases, and 11 bases stayed unmatched. Germline V gene sequence: CDR1 SGDLS, CDR2 YYNGEE. CDR3: CASSEEATGTDIQYF. CDR3 in DNA: TGTGCCAGCAGCGAAGAAGCGACAGGGACGGACATTCAGTACTTC.

V and J are TRBV15 and TRBJ1-1; D is uncertain. Trimming cost V 5 bases and J 3 bases, with 25 bases left between them. CDR1 is LNHNV and CDR2 is YYDKDF in the germline V gene (reference sequence). The CDR3 covers 18 residues. The CDR3 region has the DNA TGTGCCACCAGCTCCCGAGGGAAGGGAATTGGCCGAGACACTGAAGCTTTCTTT. It translates to CATSSRGKGIGRDTEAFF. Together with reference TRBV15 and TRBJ1-1, the CDR3 gives the full variable domain: DAMVIQNPRYQVTQFGKPVTLSCSQTLNHNVMYWYQQKSSQAPKLLFHYYDKDFNNEADTPDNFQSRRPNTSFCFLDIRSPGLGDTAMYLCATSSRGKGIGRDTEAFFGQGTRLTVV.

The V gene is TRBV12-3 or TRBV12-4, the J gene TRBJ1-1; 7 nucleotides agree with TRBD1. This CDR3 has 20 residues. V lost 5 bases and J lost 5; bases outside the gene matches: 26. This CDR3 is CASSNTLSPGTAIVWTEAFF. CDR3 bases: TGTGCCAGCAGTAATACCCTTTCCCCCGGGACAGCCATCGTCTGGACTGAAGCTTTCTTT.

This clonotype was detected ten times or more. V usage is TRBV20-1 and J usage is TRBJ1-2, with 7 bases aligning to TRBD1. J lost 1 base, V lost 5 bases, and 4 bases had no gene match. CDR1 is DFQATT and CDR2 is SNEGSKA in the germline V gene (reference sequence). The CDR3 runs 13 residues. In DNA form, the CDR3 reads TGCAGTGCTTTTGACAGGGATAACTATGGCTACACCTTC. This encodes CSAFDRDNYGYTF.

The chain carries TRBV27 and TRBJ2-7, with 8 positions matching TRBD1. Germline trimming cut 4 bases from V and 5 bases from J; bases unmatched to any gene: 7. The CDR3 runs 14 residues. Per the germline V gene, CDR1 is MNHEY and CDR2 is SMNVEV (reference sequence). The CDR3 is CASSSGGNKDEQYF. CDR3 sequence (DNA): TGTGCCAGCAGTTCAGGGGGCAACAAGGACGAGCAGTACTTC.

The V gene is TRBV2, the J gene TRBJ1-1, with D hard to call. The CDR3 totals 14 residues. Trimming took 4 bases from V and 1 from J, leaving 10 bases between them. CDR1 and CDR2 (germline): SNHLY, FYNNEI. The CDR3 reads CASSAPVGNTEAFF. CDR3 coding DNA: TGTGCCAGCAGTGCTCCCGTTGGGAACACTGAAGCTTTCTTT.

This rearrangement joins TRBV7-9 to TRBJ2-2, with D hard to call. The length of the CDR3 is 14 residues. V was clipped by 5 bases and J by 5 bases, with 12 bases between them. The germline gives CDR1 SEHNR, CDR2 FQNEAQ (reference sequence). CDR3 DNA sequence: TGTGCCAGCAGCCCTAAAAAGGAGACCGGGGAGCTGTTTTTT. As protein: CASSPKKETGELFF.

The chain carries TRBV5-1 and TRBJ1-2; D uncertain. Trimming left V 0 bases short and J 5 bases short, with 5 bases between. Germline V gene lookup returns CDR1 SGHRS and CDR2 YFSETQ. The CDR3 contains 12 residues. The chain's CDR3 is CASSLDAYGYTF. CDR3 nucleotide sequence: TGCGCCAGCAGCTTGGACGCATATGGCTACACCTTC.

This clonotype has more than one count but fewer than ten. J is TRBJ1-2 and V is TRBV30; D may be TRBD1 (5 bases). V lost 3 bases and J lost 8, with 13 bases in between. This CDR3 comprises 12 residues. The germline V gene has CDR1 GTSNPN and CDR2 SVGIG (reference sequence). CDR3 amino acids: CAWRPGSQGYTF. CDR3 in DNA: TGTGCCTGGAGACCAGGGTCCCAGGGCTACACCTTC.

This clonotype was picked up many times. The rearrangement uses TRBV5-5 and TRBJ2-7; no reliable D call. Germline loops: CDR1 SGHKS, CDR2 YYEKEE (reference sequence). Trimming left V 1 base short and J 2 bases short, with 10 bases between. The CDR3 is 14 amino acids. The CDR3 spells CASSLNERPYEQYF. The CDR3 DNA follows: TGTGCCAGCAGCTTGAACGAGAGACCCTACGAGCAGTACTTC. The variable domain in full, with the rest retrieved from reference TRBV5-5 and TRBJ2-7, is DAGVTQSPTHLIKTRGQQVTLRCSPISGHKSVSWYQQVLGQGPQFIFQYYEKEERGRGNFPDRFSARQFPNYSSELNVNALLLGDSALYLCASSLNERPYEQYFGPGTRLTVT.

The sample holds a few counts of this clonotype. The CDR3 here is CASSSPAGVGTGELFF. For the CDR3, the DNA is TGTGCCAGCAGTTCCCCTGCCGGGGTGGGCACCGGGGAGCTGTTTTTT. J is TRBJ2-2 and V is TRBV6-5; the D gene is possibly TRBD2 (5 bases). V lost 4 bases and J lost 4, with 16 bases in between. The germline gives CDR1 MNHEY, CDR2 SVGAGI. The CDR3 is 16 residues long.

The chain uses TRBV20-1 and TRBJ2-5; D is tentatively TRBD1 or TRBD2 (5 bases each). This CDR3 has 13 amino acids. Germline lookup yields CDR1 DFQATT and CDR2 SNEGSKA (reference sequence). The V end lost 6 bases, the J end lost 4 bases, and 15 bases lay between the germline ends. DNA for the CDR3: TGCAGTGCCGGGTTCGGGGCCTCAGAGACCCAGTACTTC. Residues: CSAGFGASETQYF.

This clonotype was recorded at least ten times. This chain connects TRBV9 to TRBJ2-1; D call uncertain. V gave up 1 base and J gave up 2 bases, with 4 bases separating them. There are 13 residues in the CDR3. CDR1 and CDR2 (germline): SGDLS, YYNGEE. CDR3 DNA sequence: TGTGCCAGCAGCGTAAGAGCCTACAATGAGCAGTTCTTC. It encodes CASSVRAYNEQFF.

The chain links TRBV11-2 to TRBJ2-3; TRBD1 matches at 7 bases. The CDR3 has 15 residues. Looked up from germline, CDR1 is SGHAT and CDR2 is FQNNGV. V was pared by 4 bases and J by 4 bases, with 8 bases of the junction left unmatched. The CDR3 loop is CASSSDRHSADTQYF. CDR3 sequence (DNA): TGTGCCAGCAGCTCGGACAGGCACTCCGCAGATACGCAGTATTTT. The full variable domain, with the rest looked up from reference TRBV11-2 and TRBJ2-3, is EAGVAQSPRYKIIEKRQSVAFWCNPISGHATLYWYQQILGQGPKLLIQFQNNGVVDDSQLPKDRFSAERLKGVDSTLKIQPAKLEDSAVYLCASSSDRHSADTQYFGPGTRLTVL.

The table lists this clonotype with a count of one. The genes are TRBV5-1 and TRBJ2-7, with 12 nucleotides matching TRBD2. Per the germline V gene, CDR1 is SGHRS and CDR2 is YFSETQ. The CDR3 is 16 amino acids. With V trimmed by 5 bases and J by 2 bases, 8 bases remained unmatched. The CDR3 DNA sequence: TGCGCCAGCAGTCAAGCTAGCGGGAGGGCTACCTACGAGCAGTACTTC. Translated, it gives CASSQASGRATYEQYF.

The J gene is TRBJ2-6, the V gene TRBV10-2, with TRBD2 matching 8 bases. The CDR3 length is 15 residues. Germline CDR1 WSHSY, CDR2 SAAADI. Unmatched junction bases numbered 4, after V lost 4 bases and J lost 5 bases. For the CDR3, the DNA is TGCGCCAGCAGTGGGCTTAGCGGGAGGGCCAACGTCCTGACTTTC. This gives the protein CASSGLSGRANVLTF.

The chain's CDR3 is CASSLTRAGGSYEQYF. The CDR3 DNA reads as TGTGCCAGCAGCTTAACTCGGGCGGGAGGGTCCTACGAGCAGTACTTC. This chain links TRBV11-2 with TRBJ2-7; 9 nucleotides match TRBD2. The CDR3 length is 16 residues. Losses at the gene ends were 2 bases for V and 1 base for J; bases not matched to a gene: 6. Germline-derived CDR1 and CDR2 are SGHAT and FQNNGV.

With regard to this clonotype: A much larger clone differs by one base, so this may be a read error. This rearrangement joins TRBV11-2 to TRBJ2-2, with D possibly called TRBD1 or TRBD2 (6 bases each). Germline loops: CDR1 SGHAT, CDR2 FQNNGV. The CDR3 totals 17 residues. Deletions cut 3 bases from V and 3 bases from J, with 17 bases between. The CDR3, as DNA: TGTGCCAGCAGCTTGGGACATGACAGGAGGGACACCGGGGAGCTGTTTTTT. Amino acids: CASSLGHDRRDTGELFF. The whole variable domain, remainder taken from reference TRBV11-2 and TRBJ2-2, is EAGVAQSPRYKIIEKRQSVAFWCNPISGHATLYWYQQILGQGPKLLIQFQNNGVVDDSQLPKDRFSAERLKGVDSTLKIQPAKLEDSAVYLCASSLGHDRRDTGELFFGEGSRLTVL.

This clonotype was recorded many times. The rearrangement uses TRBV5-1 and TRBJ1-1; D not resolved. The CDR3 is 14 residues long. V lost 0 bases, J lost 5 bases, and 11 bases lay in between. Germline CDR1 SGHRS, CDR2 YFSETQ. CDR3 region: CASSLERPGTEAFF. The DNA for the CDR3 is TGCGCCAGCAGCTTGGAGCGACCGGGGACTGAAGCTTTCTTT.

The gene calls are TRBV11-2 and TRBJ1-1, with 9 positions matching TRBD1. Germline V gene sequence: CDR1 SGHAT, CDR2 FQNNGV. With V trimmed by 5 bases and J by 10 bases, 8 bases remained unmatched. This CDR3 comprises 13 residues. The chain's CDR3 is CASSAGQGSRAFF. The CDR3 DNA sequence: TGTGCCAGCAGCGCGGGACAGGGTAGTCGAGCTTTCTTT.

This rearrangement joins TRBV29-1 to TRBJ1-1; 8 nucleotides agree with TRBD1. The CDR3 covers 13 residues. CDR1 is SQVTM, CDR2 ANQGSEA, per germline. V shed 4 bases, J shed 6 bases, and the junction held 7 bases outside the gene matches. CDR3 sequence reads: CSVGPGGFSEAFF. DNA for the CDR3: TGCAGCGTTGGTCCAGGGGGCTTTTCTGAAGCTTTCTTT. The variable domain in full, completed from reference TRBV29-1 and TRBJ1-1, reads SAVISQKPSRDICQRGTSLTIQCQVDSQVTMMFWYRQQPGQSLTLIATANQGSEATYESGFVIDKFPISRPNLTFSTLTVSNMSPEDSSIYLCSVGPGGFSEAFFGQGTRLTVV.

This clonotype was observed many times. CDR3 nucleotides: TGTGCCAGCAGGCCGGGACAGGGAATCTACGAGCAGTACTTC. This translates into CASRPGQGIYEQYF. The chain has TRBV5-6 and TRBJ2-7, with 9 nucleotides matching TRBD1. The CDR3 contains 14 residues. Germline CDR1 reads SGHDT; CDR2 reads YYEEEE. V lost 5 bases, J lost 3 bases, and 6 bases stayed unmatched.

This clonotype was observed at least ten times. The chain joins TRBV29-1 to TRBJ1-2; a weak D match, TRBD1 (6 bases). The CDR3 loop spans 12 amino acids. Germline-derived CDR1 and CDR2 are SQVTM and ANQGSEA. V was trimmed by 6 bases and J by 5 bases, leaving 13 bases between them. CDR3 amino acids: CSVGPGDYGYTF. The CDR3 bases are TGCAGCGTGGGACCAGGGGATTATGGCTACACCTTC.

Written as DNA, the CDR3 is TGCGCCAGCAGCCAGGAGACAGGGGCCGAAGAAAAACTGTTTTTT. Translation: CASSQETGAEEKLFF. V is TRBV4-1 and J is TRBJ1-4; 8 positions match TRBD1. This CDR3 spans 15 amino acids. The V segment lost 3 bases and the J segment 8 bases; nucleotides outside the gene matches: 8. CDR1 is MGHRA and CDR2 is YSYEKL in the germline V gene.

A note on this clonotype: Here the CDR3 omits its conserved ending phenylalanine or tryptophan, so a read error is the likely source. The V gene is TRBV24-1, the J gene TRBJ2-7; D is possibly TRBD2 (5 bases). The CDR3 sequence is 14 residues long. Germline assignment: CDR1 KGHDR and CDR2 SFDVKD. V lost 4 bases to trimming and J lost 3 bases, with 12 bases between them. CDR3 in amino acids: CATSESGGDYEQYL. The DNA for the CDR3 is TGTGCCACCAGTGAATCAGGAGGTGACTACGAGCAGTACCTC.